Many counts were recorded for the clone carrying this T cell receptor (beta chain). The antigen is undetermined. This specimen comes from a study of beta chain features in type 1 diabetes. About the research overall: Patients shared similar age, gender and cell yields with healthy donors. Examined across all samples were about 110,000,000 sorted cells. Study-wide findings and caveats: Unsettled here was the matter of whether HLA type influences TCRB rearrangement.

Expressed TCRB transcripts were sequenced, since all the RNA that had been isolated was reverse transcribed. The repertoire was sequenced with immunoSEQ multiplex PCR; TCRdb's copy has only in-frame clones and lacks some. This table holds about 320,000 clones, 14% found once. Isolation of CD4+ naive, central memory, regulatory and stem cell-like memory cells was achieved by sorting via CD45RO/CCR7/CD25/CD127/CD95/CD27. The CDR3 runs to 14 residues. V shed 4 bases and J shed 6 bases, with 12 bases lying between them. The V gene's germline CDR1 is MNHNS and CDR2 SASEGT. The clonotype originates from a man aged 30 to 45 in good health. The chain uses TRBV6-1 and TRBJ2-2, with unresolved D. Sequencing was performed on central memory CD4+ T cells from blood. The CDR3 DNA is TGTGCCAGCAGTGGACCGTCCGGGTCCGGGGAGCTGTTTTTT. It codes for CASSGPSGSGELFF.